The 21 T cell receptor beta chains below were found in one sample sequenced in a study of spatial heterogeneity in lung cancer. Time point in this sample: sample taken at primary tumor resection. Frozen PBMC, nontumor lung or tumor provided whole RNA, which was sequenced unsorted. TCRdb re-called the 5' RACE reads through MiXCR, storing one row per CDR3 protein. The profile shows almost 75,000 distinct CDR3 sequences, about 14% of them singletons. The sample in question was PBMCs, obtained at surgery. These receptors originate from a male donor with early-stage non-small cell lung cancer.

V usage is TRBV12-3 or TRBV12-4 and J usage is TRBJ1-5, with D perhaps TRBD1 (5 bases). Trimming left V 2 bases short and J 3 bases short, with 11 bases between. This CDR3 has 15 amino acids. The CDR3 coding sequence is TGTGCCAGCAGTTTACAAGCGGGACCCAATCAGCCCCAGCATTTT. Protein sequence: CASSLQAGPNQPQHF.

V usage is TRBV19 and J usage is TRBJ2-3, with D tentatively TRBD2 (5 bases). Germline assignment: CDR1 LNHDA and CDR2 SQIVND (reference sequence). V was shortened by 6 bases and J by 0 bases, with 16 bases between the two germline ends. CDR3 length: 16 amino acids. CDR3 coding DNA: TGTGCCAGTAGCGTGGGAGCAACATCTAGCACAGATACGCAGTATTTT. It is translated as CASSVGATSSTDTQYF. The variable domain in full, completed from reference TRBV19 and TRBJ2-3, reads DGGITQSPKYLFRKEGQNVTLSCEQNLNHDAMYWYRQDPGQGLRLIYYSQIVNDFQKGDIAEGYSVSREKKESFPLTVTSAQKNPTAFYLCASSVGATSSTDTQYFGPGTRLTVL.

The CDR3 region is CASSAPVAGVGNEQFF. The CDR3 nucleotides are TGTGCCAGCAGTGCACCCGTAGCGGGAGTAGGCAATGAGCAGTTCTTC. The rearrangement joins TRBV6-1 to TRBJ2-1, with 9 bases identical to TRBD2. The germline V gene has CDR1 MNHNS and CDR2 SASEGT. V trimming: 4 bases; J trimming: 6 bases; junction bases outside the gene matches: 10. CDR3 size: 16 residues.

This clonotype occurred a few times. The V and J genes are TRBV5-4 and TRBJ1-1; possibly TRBD1 for D (5 bases). The V end was cut by 2 bases, the J end by 2 bases, with 13 bases between. The CDR3 is 15 amino acids. Germline values: CDR1 SGHNT, CDR2 YYREEE (reference sequence). As DNA, the CDR3 is TGTGCCAGCAGCTTAAATCGACAGTCTAACACTGAAGCTTTCTTT. This gives the protein CASSLNRQSNTEAFF.

This clonotype was observed a handful of times. The chain recombines TRBV3-1 with TRBJ2-7; D is uncertain. The CDR3 spans 14 residues. Germline lookup yields CDR1 LGHDT and CDR2 YNNKEL (reference sequence). V lost 1 base and J 3 bases, leaving 10 bases between the germline ends. The CDR3 loop reads CASSQGAANYEQYF. The CDR3 nucleotides read TGTGCCAGCAGCCAAGGGGCAGCTAACTACGAGCAGTACTTC.

The V call is TRBV7-9, the J call TRBJ2-1, with D maybe TRBD2 (6 bases). The CDR3 spans 16 residues. Trimming took off 1 base at V and 6 bases at J, with 16 bases between the two ends. The germline CDR1 and CDR2 sequences are SEHNR and FQNEAQ (reference sequence). CDR3 loop: CASSLGGGLRGNEQFF. The CDR3 bases are TGTGCCAGCAGCTTAGGAGGAGGACTACGAGGCAATGAGCAGTTCTTC.

This chain links TRBV7-8 with TRBJ1-2, with D uncertain. Trimming left V 5 bases short and J 9 bases short, with 13 bases between. The germline V gene encodes CDR1 SGHVS and CDR2 FQNEAQ. The CDR3 runs to 12 residues. The CDR3 coding sequence is TGTGCCAGCAGCCCCGCCGAAGGGAGCTACACCTTC. It yields the protein CASSPAEGSYTF.

This rearrangement joins TRBV20-1 to TRBJ2-1; D gene unclear. The V gene lost 3 bases and the J gene lost 0 bases, with 9 bases spanning the gap. Germline V gene lookup returns CDR1 DFQATT and CDR2 SNEGSKA (reference sequence). CDR3 size: 14 residues. CDR3 sequence (DNA): TGCAGTGCTAGGGCCTCAAGCTCCTACAATGAGCAGTTCTTC. The encoded protein is CSARASSSYNEQFF.

V usage is TRBV28 and J usage is TRBJ1-1; D is ambiguous. V lost 7 bases and J lost 1, with 13 bases in between. CDR3 length: 14 amino acids. Germline V lookup: CDR1 MDHEN, CDR2 SYDVKM. The CDR3 reads CASTSLPPNTEAFF. The CDR3 nucleotides read TGTGCCAGCACCTCCCTCCCCCCGAACACTGAAGCTTTCTTT.

In this sample, this clonotype turned up many times. CDR3 amino acids: CASSDSGSSTDTQYF. CDR3 in DNA: TGTGCCAGCAGTGACAGCGGGTCTAGCACAGATACGCAGTATTTT. The rearrangement joins TRBV6-2 or TRBV6-3 to TRBJ2-3; D may be TRBD2 (6 bases). V was shortened by 5 bases and J by 0 bases, with 12 bases between the two germline ends. Germline CDR1 and CDR2: MNHEY and SVGEGT. CDR3 length equals 15 residues.

This clonotype was observed many times. The chain combines TRBV20-1 with TRBJ1-2; D is unclear. This CDR3 comprises 13 residues. Germline V CDR1 and CDR2: DFQATT, SNEGSKA (reference sequence). V was clipped by 6 bases and J by 4 bases, with 15 bases between them. The CDR3 nucleotides are TGCAGTGCCCCACACGGCGGAGGCTATGGCTACACCTTC. The encoded protein is CSAPHGGGYGYTF.

As to this clonotype: A clone one base away is much larger, so this may be a read error. The CDR3 ends on some other residue instead of the conserved phenylalanine or tryptophan, so this is likely a read error. The chain is built from TRBV5-1 and TRBJ2-1; 12 nucleotides line up with TRBD2. Unmatched junction bases numbered 6, after V lost 4 bases and J lost 4 bases. CDR1 is SGHRS and CDR2 is YFSETQ in the germline V gene. CDR3 length equals 16 residues. CDR3 nucleotides: TGCGCCAGCAGCCCCGGGACTAGCGGGTTATACAATGAGCAGTTCATC. Translation: CASSPGTSGLYNEQFI.

This clonotype was observed a handful of times. The chain recombines TRBV20-1 with TRBJ2-3, with D perhaps matching TRBD2 (5 bases). The V gene's germline CDR1 is DFQATT and CDR2 SNEGSKA (reference sequence). The CDR3 runs to 15 residues. Trimming stripped 0 bases from V and 0 bases from J, with 10 bases between. The CDR3, as DNA: TGCAGTGCTAGAGAGGTAGCGCGTAGCACAGATACGCAGTATTTT. Translated: CSAREVARSTDTQYF.

This clonotype was observed a few times. This chain joins TRBV5-1 and TRBJ2-7; D is undetermined. V was trimmed by 0 bases and J by 1 base, leaving 11 bases between them. This CDR3 comprises 15 residues. The germline V gene encodes CDR1 SGHRS and CDR2 YFSETQ. CDR3 loop: CASSLGDNDSYEQYF. The CDR3 DNA sequence: TGCGCCAGCAGCTTGGGGGATAACGATTCCTACGAGCAGTACTTC.

The V call is TRBV6-5, the J call TRBJ2-2; D possibly matches TRBD1 or TRBD2 (5 bases each). Per the germline V gene, CDR1 is MNHEY and CDR2 is SVGAGI. V was trimmed by 6 bases and J by 8 bases, leaving 13 bases between them. The CDR3 extends over 13 amino acids. CDR3 DNA: TGTGCCAGCAGGACTGGGGGACGTGGGGAGCTGTTTTTT. As protein: CASRTGGRGELFF.

CDR3 amino acids: CASSEAGVDEQYF. CDR3 bases: TGTGCCAGCAGTGAAGCTGGTGTCGACGAGCAGTACTTC. V and J are TRBV6-1 and TRBJ2-7; no clear D. The CDR3 is 13 residues long. Trimming pared 0 bases from V and 5 bases from J, leaving 8 bases between. Germline V gene sequence: CDR1 MNHNS, CDR2 SASEGT.

The rearrangement joins TRBV27 to TRBJ2-2; D is possibly TRBD1 or TRBD2 (5 bases each). The CDR3 spans 15 residues. The germline gives CDR1 MNHEY, CDR2 SMNVEV (reference sequence). Trimming stripped 6 bases from V and 7 bases from J, with 18 bases between. CDR3 sequence reads: CASRIQGNSDGELFF. The CDR3, as DNA: TGTGCCAGCAGAATTCAGGGCAATAGCGACGGGGAGCTGTTTTTT.

This clonotype was counted ten times or more. V and J are TRBV11-2 and TRBJ2-5, with 10 bases matching TRBD2. Trimming took 2 bases from V and 7 from J; bases not matched to a gene: 7. The length of the CDR3 is 15 residues. Germline CDR1 is SGHAT and CDR2 is FQNNGV. CDR3 coding DNA: TGTGCCAGCAGCTTAACTAGCGGGATGGGGGGGACCCAGTACTTC. Translation: CASSLTSGMGGTQYF.

This clonotype was counted between two and nine times. The chain is built from TRBV6-1 and TRBJ1-1, with D possibly TRBD1 on 5 matching bases. V lost 4 bases and J lost 7, with 16 bases in between. The CDR3 is 14 amino acids. The germline gives CDR1 MNHNS, CDR2 SASEGT. Here the CDR3 reads CASSVEQTVGEAFF. CDR3 bases: TGTGCCAGCAGTGTGGAACAGACAGTAGGTGAAGCTTTCTTT.

The chain combines TRBV2 with TRBJ1-1; 10 bases map to TRBD1. V lost 5 bases to trimming and J lost 4 bases; unmatched junction nucleotides: 7. CDR3 size: 15 residues. Germline loops: CDR1 SNHLY, CDR2 FYNNEI. CDR3 in amino acids: CASSTGTGVSTEAFF. The CDR3 DNA follows: TGTGCCAGCAGTACCGGGACAGGGGTTAGCACTGAAGCTTTCTTT.

This clonotype was seen a handful of times. This chain uses TRBV29-1 with TRBJ2-5; 7 nucleotides agree with TRBD1. The J segment lost 5 bases and the V segment lost 4 bases, leaving 7 bases of the junction unmatched. CDR1 is SQVTM, CDR2 ANQGSEA, per germline. The CDR3 sequence is 13 residues long. The CDR3 DNA is TGCAGCGTTGCTCGAGGGGGCTGGGAGACCCAGTACTTC. It translates to CSVARGGWETQYF.